Listed below are T cell receptor beta chains from one sample, sequenced in a study of cytomegalovirus exposure and HLA in healthy donors. The repertoire was sequenced with immunoSEQ multiplex PCR; TCRdb's copy has only in-frame clones and lacks some. The sample includes about 90,000 clones, around two thirds of them seen just once. Sequenced material: PBMCs. These receptors were collected from a young woman in good health and CMV-seropositive. CDR3s include the opening cysteine and the closing phenylalanine or tryptophan. The D gene is left open where the match is weak. Not all rows give a size; the values are once, few, many and, for expanded clones, a class.

>NA|NA|TRBJ2-2|TRBV7-2
CASSFNRVSGELFF
TGTGCCAGCAGCTTTAACAGGGTTTCCGGGGAGCTGTTTTTT
>NA|NA|TRBJ2-3|TRBV7-9
CASSPTTSTDTQYF
TGTGCCAGCAGCCCGACTACTAGCACAGATACGCAGTATTTT
>few|TRBD1|TRBJ1-6|TRBV6-5
CASSIGQTGPLHF
TGTGCCAGCAGTATAGGACAGACAGGGCCCCTCCACTTT
>once|NA|TRBJ1-3|TRBV6-6
CASSPGGTGNTIYF
TGTGCCAGCAGCCCGGGGGGAACTGGAAACACCATATATTTT
>NA|TRBD1|TRBJ2-1|TRBV29-1
CSVNGQGNAYNEQFF
TGCAGCGTAAATGGACAGGGAAACGCCTACAATGAGCAGTTCTTC
>NA|NA|TRBJ1-1|TRBV7-8
CASSLGGRNEAFF
TGTGCCAGCAGCTTAGGGGGGCGTAATGAAGCTTTCTTT
>few|TRBD1|TRBJ1-2|TRBV19
CATAPDRGSYGYTF
TGTGCCACCGCTCCCGACAGGGGTTCTTATGGCTACACCTTC
>few|TRBD1|TRBJ2-2|TRBV6-5
CASSEGTDTGELFF
TGTGCCAGCAGTGAAGGGACAGACACCGGGGAGCTGTTTTTT
>NA|TRBD2|TRBJ2-1|TRBV12-5
CASGPRGSGAGEQFF
TGTGCTAGTGGTCCCCGGGGTAGCGGGGCTGGTGAGCAGTTCTTC
>NA|TRBD1|TRBJ2-1|TRBV5-1
CASSWGQGGAHEQFF
TGCGCCAGCAGCTGGGGACAGGGAGGTGCCCATGAGCAGTTCTTC
>once|NA|TRBJ1-6|TRBV4-3
CASSHRKILSSYNSPLHF
TGCGCCAGCAGTCACAGAAAAATACTGAGCTCCTATAATTCACCCCTCCACTTT
>NA|TRBD2|TRBJ2-3|TRBV2
CASREGLAGGNTDTQYF
TGTGCCAGCAGAGAGGGACTAGCGGGGGGCAACACAGATACGCAGTATTTT
>NA|TRBD1|TRBJ1-1|TRBV7-9
CSSSLLGTGGNTEAFF
TGTTCCAGCAGCCTACTTGGGACAGGGGGGAACACTGAAGCTTTCTTT
>few|TRBD1|TRBJ2-7|TRBV6-5
CASSWDRSYEQYF
TGTGCCAGCAGTTGGGACAGGTCCTACGAGCAGTACTTC
>NA|NA|TRBJ1-6|TRBV14
CASSQVGNSPLHF
TGTGCCAGCAGCCAAGTGGGCAATTCACCCCTCCACTTT
>once|NA|TRBJ1-1|TRBV5-1
CASSFGGGTEAFF
TGCGCCAGCAGCTTTGGGGGGGGCACTGAAGCTTTCTTT
>NA|NA|TRBJ2-3|TRBV28
CASAGTSPADTQYF
TGTGCCAGTGCAGGGACAAGCCCGGCAGATACGCAGTATTTT
>NA|NA|TRBJ1-1|TRBV11-2
CASSPILGSTEAFF
TGTGCCAGCAGCCCCATCCTAGGGAGCACTGAAGCTTTCTTT
>NA|NA|TRBJ1-1|TRBV5-4
CASSLSTDNTEAFF
TGTGCCAGCAGCCTCTCGACAGACAACACTGAAGCTTTCTTT
>NA|NA|TRBJ1-3|TRBV5-1
CASSLVSHTSNTIYF
TGCGCCAGCAGCTTGGTATCCCATACGAGTAACACCATATATTTT
>NA|TRBD2|TRBJ2-1|TRBV28
CASSSGGHGNEQFF
TGTGCCAGCAGTAGCGGGGGGCATGGCAATGAGCAGTTCTTC
>NA|NA|TRBJ1-3|TRBV28
CASSLAGGTGNTIYF
TGTGCCAGCAGTTTAGCGGGAGGGACTGGAAACACCATATATTTT
>NA|TRBD1|TRBJ1-5|TRBV6-6
CASSLDRGHQPQHF
TGTGCCAGCAGTTTGGACAGGGGGCATCAGCCCCAGCATTTT
>few|NA|TRBJ1-1|TRBV5-6
CASSYLWTEAFF
TGTGCCAGCAGCTACTTATGGACTGAAGCTTTCTTT
>NA|NA|TRBJ1-6|TRBV10-3
CAISESSGGSYNSPLHF
TGTGCCATCAGTGAGTCTTCCGGGGGCTCCTATAATTCACCCCTCCACTTT
>NA|TRBD1|TRBJ1-1|TRBV15
CATSRLRQGGYTEAFF
TGTGCCACCAGCAGACTCAGACAGGGCGGCTACACTGAAGCTTTCTTT
>NA|NA|TRBJ2-7|TRBV5-1
CASRTEVNYEQYF
TGCGCCAGCAGGACAGAAGTGAACTACGAGCAGTACTTC
>NA|NA|TRBJ2-1|TRBV7-3
CASSAAWGGAGNEQFF
TGTGCCAGCAGCGCCGCTTGGGGGGGGGCCGGAAATGAGCAGTTCTTC
>NA|TRBD1|TRBJ1-2|TRBV18
CASSPILGQGQFNGYTF
TGTGCCAGCTCACCGATCCTAGGACAGGGGCAGTTCAATGGCTACACCTTC
>NA|NA|TRBJ1-6|TRBV7-2
CASSLGHGRKALHF
TGTGCCAGCAGCTTAGGACATGGCCGCAAGGCCCTCCACTTT
>NA|TRBD1|TRBJ1-1|TRBV5-1
CASSLGKQGATEAFF
TGCGCCAGCAGCTTGGGGAAACAGGGGGCAACTGAAGCTTTCTTT
>NA|NA|TRBJ2-3|TRBV27
CASSSPYTDTQYF
TGTGCCAGCAGTTCCCCCTACACAGATACGCAGTATTTT
>few|TRBD1|TRBJ2-3|TRBV7-3
CASSYAERGPTDTQYF
TGTGCCAGCAGCTACGCCGAGAGGGGGCCAACAGATACGCAGTATTTT
>NA|TRBD1|TRBJ1-6|TRBV28
CASSARQGGNSPLHF
TGTGCCAGCAGTGCGCGACAGGGGGGTAACTCACCCCTCCACTTT
>NA|TRBD1|TRBJ1-2|TRBV29-1
CSVESGQGGYGYTF
TGCAGCGTTGAATCGGGACAGGGGGGTTATGGCTACACCTTC
>NA|NA|TRBJ1-3|TRBV5-6
CASSSQLAYGNTIYF
TGTGCCAGCAGCTCACAATTAGCGTATGGAAACACCATATATTTT
>few|NA|TRBJ1-5|TRBV6-1
CASKVDSNQPQHF
TGTGCCAGCAAAGTAGATAGCAATCAGCCCCAGCATTTT
>NA|NA|TRBJ1-1|TRBV19
CASREGIVRNTEAFF
TGTGCCAGTAGGGAGGGAATCGTTAGGAACACTGAAGCTTTCTTT
>NA|NA|TRBJ2-3|TRBV6-5
CASSRSESTDTQYF
TGTGCCAGCAGTCGTAGCGAAAGCACAGATACGCAGTATTTT